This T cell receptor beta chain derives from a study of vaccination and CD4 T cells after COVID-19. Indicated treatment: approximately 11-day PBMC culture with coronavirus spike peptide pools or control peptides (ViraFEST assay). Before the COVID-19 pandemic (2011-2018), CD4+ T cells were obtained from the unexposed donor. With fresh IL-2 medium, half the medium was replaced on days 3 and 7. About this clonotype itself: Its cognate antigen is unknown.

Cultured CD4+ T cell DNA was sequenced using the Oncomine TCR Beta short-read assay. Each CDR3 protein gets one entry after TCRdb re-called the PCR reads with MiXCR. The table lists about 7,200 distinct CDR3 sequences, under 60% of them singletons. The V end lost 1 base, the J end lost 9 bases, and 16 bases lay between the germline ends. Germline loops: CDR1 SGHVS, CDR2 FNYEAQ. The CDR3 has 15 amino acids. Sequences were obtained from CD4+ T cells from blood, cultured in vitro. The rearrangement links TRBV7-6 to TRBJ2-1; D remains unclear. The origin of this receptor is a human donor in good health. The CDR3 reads CASSLVVVGSSEQFF. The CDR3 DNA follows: TGTGCCAGCAGCTTAGTAGTGGTAGGGTCAAGTGAGCAGTTCTTC.